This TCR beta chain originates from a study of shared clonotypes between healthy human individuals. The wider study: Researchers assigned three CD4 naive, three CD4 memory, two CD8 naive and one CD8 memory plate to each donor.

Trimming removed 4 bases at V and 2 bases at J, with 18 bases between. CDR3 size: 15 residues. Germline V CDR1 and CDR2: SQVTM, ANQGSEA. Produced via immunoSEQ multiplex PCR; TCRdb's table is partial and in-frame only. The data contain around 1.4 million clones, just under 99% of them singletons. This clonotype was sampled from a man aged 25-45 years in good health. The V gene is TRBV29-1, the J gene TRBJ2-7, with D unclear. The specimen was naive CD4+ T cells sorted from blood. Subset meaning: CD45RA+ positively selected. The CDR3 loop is CSVGLRRWETYEQYF. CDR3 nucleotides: TGCAGCGTTGGGTTACGACGGTGGGAAACCTACGAGCAGTACTTC.